This is a list of T cell receptor beta chains from one sample in a study of Ad26.COV2.S vaccination and SARS-CoV-2 variants. The repertoire was sequenced with immunoSEQ multiplex PCR; TCRdb's copy has only in-frame clones and lacks some. The sample records 350,000 to 450,000 clones, 83% being singletons. The sequences come from peripheral blood, collected in a trial of Ad26.COV2.S vaccine versus placebo. The origin of the receptors is a person aged 18-60 years who received the Ad26.COV2.S COVID-19 vaccine or a placebo. Both conserved end residues are part of each CDR3. A D gene is named only where the DNA matches it firmly. The listing skips clone size in some rows; elsewhere it reads once, few, many or a size class.

j_call cdr3_length v_call d_call clone_size cdr3_nt cdr3_aa
TRBJ2-5 13 TRBV6-5 NA NA TGTGCCCTAGGGGGAGGGGGTGGAGAGACCCAGTACTTC CALGGGGGETQYF
TRBJ2-3 14 TRBV30 NA NA TGTGCCTGGAGACCAGCGGGCCTCACAGATACGCAGTATTTT CAWRPAGLTDTQYF
TRBJ2-7 11 TRBV5-1 NA NA TGCGCCAGCAGCTTTTCCTACGAGCAGTACTTC CASSFSYEQYF
TRBJ1-3 15 TRBV4-1 NA few TGCGCCAGCAGAAGGGTGGCAGGAGATGGAAACACCATATATTTT CASRRVAGDGNTIYF
TRBJ2-3 15 TRBV7-6 TRBD1 NA TGTGCCAGCAGCTTACAGGACAGGGCTGGAGATACGCAGTATTTT CASSLQDRAGDTQYF
TRBJ2-7 18 TRBV9 NA NA TGTGCCAGCAGCGTACCCCGAAGCGGCCTAAGAAACTCCTACGAGCAGTACTTC CASSVPRSGLRNSYEQYF
TRBJ2-3 12 TRBV7-9 NA few TGTGCCAGCAGCTCCAGCACAGATACGCAGTATTTT CASSSSTDTQYF
TRBJ2-1 17 TRBV4-1 TRBD1 NA TGCGCCAGCAGCCAACACGAGGGGGCCTATACCTACAATGAGCAGTTCTTC CASSQHEGAYTYNEQFF
TRBJ1-4 15 TRBV19 NA NA TGTGCCAGTAGTGAAGACCGCACAACTAATGAAAAACTGTTTTTT CASSEDRTTNEKLFF
TRBJ2-3 15 TRBV4-2 NA NA TGTGCCAGCAGCCTTAAGGACGGAGACACAGATACGCAGTATTTT CASSLKDGDTDTQYF
TRBJ2-7 15 TRBV4-3 TRBD1 NA TGCGCCAGCAGCCAACTGGGACAGTCGCGCTACGAGCAGTACTTC CASSQLGQSRYEQYF
TRBJ2-7 13 TRBV12-3/TRBV12-4 NA NA TGTGCCAGCAGTAAGGGAAACCCCTACGAGCAGTACTTC CASSKGNPYEQYF
TRBJ1-1 14 TRBV18 TRBD1 few TGTGCCAGCTCACGGACAGGGGGCTATACTGAAGCTTTCTTT CASSRTGGYTEAFF
TRBJ1-4 14 TRBV5-1 TRBD1 NA TGCGCCAGCAGCATGGGACAGGGGGGAGAAAAACTGTTTTTT CASSMGQGGEKLFF
TRBJ2-6 15 TRBV18 NA NA TGTGCCAGCTCTCCGACGGGGCATGGGGCCAACGTCCTGACTTTC CASSPTGHGANVLTF
TRBJ1-2 15 TRBV11-3 TRBD1 NA TGTGCCAGCAGCGCCCGACAGGGGGCGAGTTATGGCTACACCTTC CASSARQGASYGYTF
TRBJ2-3 15 TRBV7-2 TRBD1 NA TGTGCCAGCAGCTTTTCCGGGACAGGGACAGATACGCAGTATTTT CASSFSGTGTDTQYF
TRBJ2-7 14 TRBV2 TRBD1 NA TGTGCCAGCAGTGTGGGACAGGGGGCGGGGGAGCAGTACTTC CASSVGQGAGEQYF
TRBJ1-6 14 TRBV15 NA NA TGTGCCACCAGCGGGGGGACACGGGGGACACCCCTCCACTTT CATSGGTRGTPLHF
TRBJ2-3 15 TRBV7-3 NA once TGTGCCAGCAGCTTCCTGGGGGGATGGACAGATACGCAGTATTTT CASSFLGGWTDTQYF
TRBJ2-3 12 TRBV29-1 NA NA TGCAGCACTGCCCCCGGTACAGATACGCAGTATTTT CSTAPGTDTQYF
TRBJ2-7 13 TRBV7-9 NA few TGTGCCAGCAGCTTATACGGTACTTACGAGCAGTACTTC CASSLYGTYEQYF
TRBJ1-4 14 TRBV6-5 NA NA TGTGCCAGCAGTTACGCGCGGTCTAATGAAAAACTGTTTTTT CASSYARSNEKLFF
TRBJ1-2 15 TRBV10-3 TRBD1 NA TGTGCCATCAGTGATTTATCGGGGGACAGTTATGGCTACACCTTC CAISDLSGDSYGYTF
TRBJ2-1 19 TRBV7-3 NA NA TGTGCCAGCAGCTTCCAACAGGGTAGGTTGGGAGCCACTCACAATGAGCAGTTCTTC CASSFQQGRLGATHNEQFF
TRBJ1-5 12 TRBV7-9 NA NA TGTGCCAGCAGCACCCAGGTCACGCCCCAGCATTTT CASSTQVTPQHF
TRBJ2-1 15 TRBV11-2 NA NA TGTGCCAGCAGCGGGAGACTAGGGGGATTGGATGAGCAGTTCTTC CASSGRLGGLDEQFF
TRBJ1-2 15 TRBV6-4 NA NA TGTGCCAGCAGTCCAGCAGGGGAAATGGTATACGGCTACACCTTC CASSPAGEMVYGYTF
TRBJ2-2 17 TRBV13 TRBD2 NA TGTGCCAGCAGCTCCCAGCGGGAGGATGAGTACACCGGGGAGCTGTTTTTT CASSSQREDEYTGELFF
TRBJ1-4 10 TRBV20-1 TRBD1 NA TGCAGTGCCAGGGGGGAAAAACTGTTTTTT CSARGEKLFF
TRBJ1-4 13 TRBV7-9 NA NA TGTGCCAGCAGCTTAGCTGCAGGGGAAAAACTGTTTTTT CASSLAAGEKLFF
TRBJ1-3 17 TRBV19 TRBD1 NA TGTGCCAGTAGTTTCCGACAGGGGGCGCAGCCTGGAAACACCATATATTTT CASSFRQGAQPGNTIYF
TRBJ2-2 14 TRBV7-6 NA NA TGTGCCAGCAGTTCGGCCTGGGGCACCGGGGAGCTGTTTTTT CASSSAWGTGELFF
TRBJ2-7 13 TRBV19 NA NA TGTGCCAGTAGTCCCGGGACGGTCTACGAGCAGTACTTC CASSPGTVYEQYF